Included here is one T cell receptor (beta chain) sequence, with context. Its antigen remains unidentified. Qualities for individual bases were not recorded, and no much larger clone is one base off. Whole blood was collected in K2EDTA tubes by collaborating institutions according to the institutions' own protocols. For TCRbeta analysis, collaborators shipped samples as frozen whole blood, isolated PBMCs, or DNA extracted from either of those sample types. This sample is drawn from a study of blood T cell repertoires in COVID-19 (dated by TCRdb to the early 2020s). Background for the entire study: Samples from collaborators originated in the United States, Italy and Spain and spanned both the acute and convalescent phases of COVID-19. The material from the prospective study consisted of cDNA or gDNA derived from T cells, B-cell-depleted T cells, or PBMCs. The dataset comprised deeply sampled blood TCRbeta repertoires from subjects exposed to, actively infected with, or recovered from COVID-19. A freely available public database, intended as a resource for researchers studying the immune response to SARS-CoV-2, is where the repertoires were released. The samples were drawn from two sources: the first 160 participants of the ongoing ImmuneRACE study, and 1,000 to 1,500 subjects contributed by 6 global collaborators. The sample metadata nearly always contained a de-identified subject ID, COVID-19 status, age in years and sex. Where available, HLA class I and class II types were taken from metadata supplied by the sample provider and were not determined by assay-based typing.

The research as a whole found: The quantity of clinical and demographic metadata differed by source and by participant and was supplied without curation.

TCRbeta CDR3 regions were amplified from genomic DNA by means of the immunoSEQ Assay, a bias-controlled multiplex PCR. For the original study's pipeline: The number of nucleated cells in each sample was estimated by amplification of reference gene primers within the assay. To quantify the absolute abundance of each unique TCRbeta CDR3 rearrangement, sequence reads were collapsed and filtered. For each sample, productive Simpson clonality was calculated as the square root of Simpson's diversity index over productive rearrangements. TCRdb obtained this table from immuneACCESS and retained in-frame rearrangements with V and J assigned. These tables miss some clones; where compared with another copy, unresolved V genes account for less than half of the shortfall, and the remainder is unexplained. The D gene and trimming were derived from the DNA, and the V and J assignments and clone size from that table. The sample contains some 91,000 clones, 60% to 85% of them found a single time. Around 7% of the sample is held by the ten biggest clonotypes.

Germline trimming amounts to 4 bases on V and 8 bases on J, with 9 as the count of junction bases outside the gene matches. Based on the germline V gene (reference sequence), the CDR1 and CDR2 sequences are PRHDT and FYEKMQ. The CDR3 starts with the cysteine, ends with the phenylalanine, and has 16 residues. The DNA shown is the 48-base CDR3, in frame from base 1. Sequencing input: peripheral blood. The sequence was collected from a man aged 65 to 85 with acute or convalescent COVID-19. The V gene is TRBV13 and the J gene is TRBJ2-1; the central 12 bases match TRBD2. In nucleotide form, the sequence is TGTGCCAGCAGCTCTAGCGGGAGGGAAATTTTTTATGAGCAGTTCTTC. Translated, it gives CASSSSGREIFYEQFF.